The present TCR beta chain was sequenced within a study of molecular identifiers for immune sequencing clone quantification. Whole-study context: RNA from roughly 20,000 or 100,000 naive CD8 cells was split five ways in replicates, with four sequenced.

Trimming took 5 bases from V and 2 from J; bases not matched to a gene: 5. Per the germline V gene, CDR1 is MDHEN and CDR2 is SYDVKM. This CDR3 is 15 amino acids long. Previously published methods and listed TCR primers were used for the bulk TCR libraries. TCRdb ran MiXCR on the PCR reads and lists one entry per CDR3 protein. The sample includes 490,000 or so distinct CDR3 sequences, roughly 23% of them seen just once. On this clonotype itself: Its target is not known.

Whole-study results and caveats: For effector cells, clones above 20 RNA copies held over 99% of molecules; for naive cells, under 1%.

Construction of naive CD8 libraries employed roughly 20,000 to 1,100,000 sorted cells together with 10%, 30% or 50% RNA. The clonotype was recovered from a human donor in good health. Some libraries in this study had Jurkat cell RNA spiked in. Sequenced input: naive CD8+ T cells from blood, with Jurkat cell RNA spiked in. Subset described: FACS-sorted CD8+CD4-CCR7+CD45RA+ naive T cells. This rearrangement joins TRBV28 to TRBJ2-3; 9 positions agree with TRBD2. CDR3 coding DNA: TGTGCCAGCAGTAGACTAGCGGAGACCACAGATACGCAGTATTTT. As protein: CASSRLAETTDTQYF.